A selection of T cell receptor beta chains follows, all from one sample in a study of PD-1 blockade in classical Hodgkin lymphoma. Sequencing was performed with immunoSEQ multiplex PCR; in TCRdb, only in-frame clones are kept and a portion is missing. This table has roughly 21,000 clones, about 80% appearing once. Sample: peripheral blood mononuclear cells (PBMCs), taken before the fourth cycle of nivolumab. These receptor sequences come from a human donor with classical Hodgkin lymphoma. The CDR3 runs from the conserved cysteine through the conserved F or W. A D gene is named only where the DNA matches it firmly. Clone sizes are given selectively: once, few, many, or a class where the clone is expanded.

v_gene: TRBV9
d_gene: .
abundance: .
j_gene: TRBJ2-4
CDR3nt: TGTGCCAGCTCCGGGGCTGAAAACATTCAGTACTTC
CDR3aa: CASSGAENIQYF

v_gene: TRBV19
d_gene: .
abundance: .
j_gene: TRBJ2-5
CDR3nt: TGTGCCAGTAGTCCCCCGGTCCCCAGGGAGACCCAGTACTTC
CDR3aa: CASSPPVPRETQYF

v_gene: TRBV15
d_gene: .
abundance: few
j_gene: TRBJ2-5
CDR3nt: TGTGCCACCAGCAGCTCTCGGGACCCGGAGACCCAGTACTTC
CDR3aa: CATSSSRDPETQYF

v_gene: TRBV5-1
d_gene: TRBD2
abundance: .
j_gene: TRBJ2-7
CDR3nt: TGCGCCAGCAGCCCGGGACTAGCATACGAGCAGTACTTC
CDR3aa: CASSPGLAYEQYF

v_gene: TRBV5-1
d_gene: TRBD1
abundance: once
j_gene: TRBJ2-3
CDR3nt: TGCGCCAGCAGCTTGACCGGGACAGGAGGCTCAGATACGCAGTATTTT
CDR3aa: CASSLTGTGGSDTQYF

v_gene: TRBV18
d_gene: .
abundance: .
j_gene: TRBJ2-7
CDR3nt: TGTGCCAGCTCACCGGGTTTGCGGCAAACCTACGAGCAGTACTTC
CDR3aa: CASSPGLRQTYEQYF

v_gene: TRBV29-1
d_gene: .
abundance: .
j_gene: TRBJ2-1
CDR3nt: TGCAGCGTTGACCCTGGGAGCTCCTACAATGAGCAGTTCTTC
CDR3aa: CSVDPGSSYNEQFF

v_gene: TRBV7-8
d_gene: .
abundance: .
j_gene: TRBJ1-4
CDR3nt: TGTGCCAGCAGCCCGGACTGGGCAACTAATGAAAAACTGTTTTTT
CDR3aa: CASSPDWATNEKLFF

v_gene: TRBV6-1
d_gene: .
abundance: .
j_gene: TRBJ1-1
CDR3nt: TGTGCCAGCAGTGAAGCGGTGTTAGGGGGAGAGAACACTGAAGCTTTCTTT
CDR3aa: CASSEAVLGGENTEAFF

v_gene: TRBV19
d_gene: .
abundance: .
j_gene: TRBJ2-6
CDR3nt: TGTGCCAGTAGTATAGAGAACGTAGGGTTCAGGGGGGCCAACGTCCTGACTTTC
CDR3aa: CASSIENVGFRGANVLTF

v_gene: TRBV7-2
d_gene: TRBD1
abundance: .
j_gene: TRBJ2-5
CDR3nt: TGTGCCAGCAGCTTTGTAGGGGGCGCGGAGACCCAGTACTTC
CDR3aa: CASSFVGGAETQYF

v_gene: TRBV18
d_gene: .
abundance: .
j_gene: TRBJ1-2
CDR3nt: TGTGCCAGCTCACCACAGCGGGACTATGGCTACACCTTC
CDR3aa: CASSPQRDYGYTF

v_gene: TRBV28
d_gene: TRBD2
abundance: .
j_gene: TRBJ2-7
CDR3nt: TGTGCCAGCAGCGAGGCAGAGCGGGAGTTCTACGAGCAGTACTTC
CDR3aa: CASSEAEREFYEQYF

v_gene: TRBV19
d_gene: TRBD2
abundance: .
j_gene: TRBJ2-7
CDR3nt: TGTGCCAGTACCCCCGCGAGCGGGAGGGCCAGCGAGCAGTACTTC
CDR3aa: CASTPASGRASEQYF

v_gene: TRBV6-6
d_gene: .
abundance: .
j_gene: TRBJ1-1
CDR3nt: TGTGCCAGCAGTGTCGGGGGGGGGAACACTGAAGCTTTCTTT
CDR3aa: CASSVGGGNTEAFF

v_gene: TRBV5-4
d_gene: TRBD2
abundance: .
j_gene: TRBJ2-5
CDR3nt: TGTGCCAGCAGCTTGCGGGAGGGGGAGACCCAGTACTTC
CDR3aa: CASSLREGETQYF

v_gene: TRBV6-5
d_gene: .
abundance: .
j_gene: TRBJ2-7
CDR3nt: TGTGCCAGCAGACAACGCCGGGACTCCCCCTACGAGCAGTACTTC
CDR3aa: CASRQRRDSPYEQYF

v_gene: TRBV2
d_gene: .
abundance: .
j_gene: TRBJ2-1
CDR3nt: TGTGCCAGCAGGGTGAATCTCTACAATGAGCAGTTCTTC
CDR3aa: CASRVNLYNEQFF

v_gene: TRBV27
d_gene: .
abundance: once
j_gene: TRBJ2-7
CDR3nt: TGTGCCAGCAGTCACGGGACCGGGACTGAGGCCTACGAGCAGTACTTC
CDR3aa: CASSHGTGTEAYEQYF

v_gene: TRBV4-1
d_gene: .
abundance: .
j_gene: TRBJ1-6
CDR3nt: TGCGCCAGCAGCCAAGACCGACAGGTTCGACGGTCACCCCTCCACTTT
CDR3aa: CASSQDRQVRRSPLHF

v_gene: TRBV28
d_gene: TRBD1
abundance: .
j_gene: TRBJ2-7
CDR3nt: TGTGCCAGCACTTACGGTGGACAGGTCTACGAGCAGTACTTC
CDR3aa: CASTYGGQVYEQYF

v_gene: TRBV10-3
d_gene: .
abundance: .
j_gene: TRBJ1-2
CDR3nt: TGTGCCATCAGTGACACCGGCCCTACGGGAAGGGGTAACTATGGCTACACCTTC
CDR3aa: CAISDTGPTGRGNYGYTF

v_gene: TRBV7-9
d_gene: .
abundance: few
j_gene: TRBJ1-1
CDR3nt: TGTGCCAGCAGCTTACGACAGGTGGGCACTACTGAAGCTTTCTTT
CDR3aa: CASSLRQVGTTEAFF

v_gene: TRBV6-5
d_gene: .
abundance: .
j_gene: TRBJ2-7
CDR3nt: TGTGCCAGCAGCCAAGACAGGTACGAGCAGTACTTC
CDR3aa: CASSQDRYEQYF

v_gene: TRBV14
d_gene: TRBD1
abundance: .
j_gene: TRBJ2-5
CDR3nt: TGTGCCAGCAGCCAAGGTCCAGGGGGCTATGAGACCCAGTACTTC
CDR3aa: CASSQGPGGYETQYF

v_gene: TRBV29-1
d_gene: TRBD1
abundance: .
j_gene: TRBJ1-4
CDR3nt: TGCAGCGTGTGCGAAACAGGGGCCCTTAATGAAAAACTGTTTTTT
CDR3aa: CSVCETGALNEKLFF

v_gene: TRBV4-3
d_gene: .
abundance: .
j_gene: TRBJ1-1
CDR3nt: TGCGCCAGCAGCCAAGGGGGTGGACCGACAGAAGCTTTCTTT
CDR3aa: CASSQGGGPTEAFF

v_gene: TRBV6-6
d_gene: TRBD1
abundance: .
j_gene: TRBJ2-2
CDR3nt: TGTGCCAGCAGTTGGACAGGGGGCGGCGGGGAGCTGTTTTTT
CDR3aa: CASSWTGGGGELFF

v_gene: TRBV15
d_gene: TRBD2
abundance: few
j_gene: TRBJ2-1
CDR3nt: TGTGCCACCGAGGGACTAGCGGAGCTAAGGGGGTATAATGAGCAGTTCTTC
CDR3aa: CATEGLAELRGYNEQFF

v_gene: TRBV4-1
d_gene: .
abundance: few
j_gene: TRBJ1-1
CDR3nt: TGCGCCAGCAGCCATGTGGATGATGAAGCTTTCTTT
CDR3aa: CASSHVDDEAFF

v_gene: TRBV25-1
d_gene: .
abundance: .
j_gene: TRBJ2-3
CDR3nt: TGTGCCAGCCAACTAGCCCACACAGATACGCAGTATTTT
CDR3aa: CASQLAHTDTQYF